This is a list of T cell receptor beta chains from one sample in a study of blood T cell repertoires in COVID-19. Sequencing used immunoSEQ multiplex PCR; TCRdb keeps in-frame clones, though not all of them. The repertoire consists of 120,000 to 150,000 clones, with 84% occurring once and the leading ten covering 5.5%. The sample comprised PBMCs or T cells enriched from blood (not recorded which). The receptor set was obtained from a middle-aged man with acute COVID-19. Each CDR3 is given with its conserved first and last residue. D genes are given only for firm matches. Only part of the rows carry a size: once, few, many, or a class if the clone is expanded.

clone_size d_call cdr3_length j_call v_call cdr3_aa cdr3_nt
NA NA 15 TRBJ1-5 TRBV2 CASTLASGREKPQHF TGTGCCAGCACGTTGGCTTCAGGGAGGGAAAAGCCCCAGCATTTT
once NA 16 TRBJ2-1 TRBV30 CAWDRDLSLGYNEQFF TGTGCCTGGGACCGGGACTTATCCCTTGGATACAATGAGCAGTTCTTC
few TRBD1 14 TRBJ1-4 TRBV6-2/TRBV6-3 CASSYGQEHEKLFF TGTGCCAGCAGTTACGGACAGGAACATGAAAAACTGTTTTTT
NA TRBD1 19 TRBJ2-5 TRBV7-8 CASSSPGDRGLSEQETQYF TGTGCCAGCAGCTCACCCGGCGACAGGGGGCTTAGTGAGCAAGAGACCCAGTACTTC
NA TRBD1 15 TRBJ2-1 TRBV13 CASSAGQGRRGEQFF TGTGCCAGCAGCGCGGGACAGGGGCGAAGAGGTGAGCAGTTCTTC
NA TRBD2 15 TRBJ2-3 TRBV27 CAARSGTFSTDTQYF TGTGCCGCCCGGAGCGGGACCTTTAGCACAGATACGCAGTATTTT
NA TRBD2 12 TRBJ2-1 TRBV3-1/TRBV3-2 CASSQSSGGRFF TGTGCCAGCAGCCAGAGTAGCGGGGGGCGGTTCTTC
NA NA 14 TRBJ1-1 TRBV5-1 CASSISRGNTEAFF TGCGCCAGCAGCATCAGCAGGGGAAACACTGAAGCTTTCTTT
few TRBD2 15 TRBJ2-1 TRBV7-2 CASSGGLGSYNEQFF TGTGCCAGCAGCGGGGGACTAGGCTCCTACAATGAGCAGTTCTTC
NA NA 14 TRBJ1-1 TRBV19 CASSPRRQPTEAFF TGTGCCAGTAGCCCTCGGAGACAGCCCACTGAAGCTTTCTTT
NA TRBD1 14 TRBJ2-7 TRBV7-2 CASSPQGAAYEQYF TGTGCCAGCAGCCCACAGGGGGCCGCCTACGAGCAGTACTTC
NA NA 13 TRBJ1-2 TRBV7-6 CASSFPGNYGYTF TGTGCCAGCAGCTTTCCGGGAAACTATGGCTACACCTTC
NA NA 13 TRBJ2-7 TRBV10-3 CAISVGSDYEQYF TGTGCCATCAGTGTAGGAAGCGACTACGAGCAGTACTTC
NA NA 12 TRBJ1-5 TRBV6-5 CASTLSNQPQHF TGTGCCAGCACTCTAAGCAATCAGCCCCAGCATTTT
NA NA 12 TRBJ1-1 TRBV12-3/TRBV12-4 CASSFGLPLAFF TGTGCCAGCAGTTTTGGGCTTCCGTTAGCTTTCTTT
NA NA 14 TRBJ1-1 TRBV5-6 CASSLDLGGVEAFF TGTGCCAGCAGCTTGGACTTAGGGGGGGTTGAAGCTTTCTTT
NA NA 15 TRBJ2-5 TRBV3-1/TRBV3-2 CASSQVGGAGETQYF TGTGCCAGCAGCCAAGTGGGGGGGGCGGGTGAGACCCAGTACTTC
NA TRBD1 14 TRBJ2-2 TRBV11-3 CASSRQGGTGELFF TGTGCCAGCAGCCGACAGGGTGGGACCGGGGAGCTGTTTTTT
few TRBD1 18 TRBJ2-3 TRBV4-3 CASSQEVAGTASTDTQYF TGCGCCAGCAGCCAAGAGGTCGCCGGGACAGCCAGCACAGATACGCAGTATTTT
NA NA 14 TRBJ1-5 TRBV19 CASRAQGRNQPQHF TGTGCCAGTAGGGCACAGGGACGCAATCAGCCCCAGCATTTT
NA TRBD1 19 TRBJ2-1 TRBV19 CASSTRFPDRGDYYNEQFF TGTGCCAGTAGTACCCGCTTCCCCGACAGGGGCGACTATTACAATGAGCAGTTCTTC
NA NA 14 TRBJ2-1 TRBV3-1/TRBV3-2 CASSNNPGTPEQFF TGTGCCAGCAGCAACAACCCCGGGACACCGGAGCAGTTCTTC
NA NA 14 TRBJ2-5 TRBV2 CASLERQGGETQYF TGTGCCAGCCTGGAGAGGCAGGGGGGAGAGACCCAGTACTTC
NA TRBD2 17 TRBJ2-1 TRBV19 CASSYSGRGSAYNEQFF TGTGCCAGTAGTTATAGCGGGAGGGGGAGTGCCTACAATGAGCAGTTCTTC
NA NA 15 TRBJ2-6 TRBV28 CASSRYRDGANVLTF TGTGCCAGCAGTAGGTACAGGGACGGGGCCAACGTCCTGACTTTC
NA TRBD1 16 TRBJ1-6 TRBV18 CASSPTTGIHNSPLHF TGTGCCAGCTCACCCACGACAGGGATTCATAATTCACCCCTCCACTTT
NA TRBD1 13 TRBJ1-2 TRBV6-5 CASNLDRARGYTF TGTGCCAGCAATCTGGACAGGGCCAGGGGCTACACCTTC
NA NA 14 TRBJ2-7 TRBV7-9 CASRPRGGSYEQYF TGTGCCAGCAGGCCTCGAGGGGGTTCCTACGAGCAGTACTTC
NA TRBD1 18 TRBJ2-1 TRBV27 CASRTIYTGDRDYNEQFF TGTGCCAGCAGGACGATTTACACAGGGGACCGGGACTACAATGAGCAGTTCTTC
NA TRBD1 16 TRBJ1-3 TRBV18 CASSPRTGIWVDTIYF TGTGCCAGCTCACCAAGGACAGGGATATGGGTGGACACCATATATTTT
NA NA 14 TRBJ2-5 TRBV18 CASSPRQAAETQYF TGTGCCAGCTCACCAAGACAGGCGGCGGAGACCCAGTACTTC
NA TRBD1 16 TRBJ1-1 TRBV27 CASRDRDRGLGTEAFF TGTGCCAGCAGGGACCGGGACAGGGGTCTTGGCACTGAAGCTTTCTTT
NA TRBD1 14 TRBJ1-1 TRBV5-1 CASSLQGRGTEAFF TGCGCCAGCAGCTTACAGGGGAGAGGCACTGAAGCTTTCTTT
NA TRBD2 18 TRBJ2-1 TRBV3-1/TRBV3-2 CASSQDHGLGALYNEQFF TGTGCCAGCAGCCAAGATCACGGACTAGGGGCCCTTTACAATGAGCAGTTCTTC
NA TRBD1 18 TRBJ1-3 TRBV24-1 CATSDLHMGQRFGNTIYF TGTGCCACCAGTGATTTGCATATGGGACAGCGCTTTGGAAACACCATATATTTT
NA TRBD1 15 TRBJ1-1 TRBV5-1 CASSLSEGARTEAFF TGCGCCAGCAGCTTGAGTGAGGGGGCAAGGACTGAAGCTTTCTTT
NA NA 15 TRBJ2-3 TRBV5-4 CASSLGGGDTDTQYF TGTGCCAGCAGCTTGGGAGGGGGAGACACAGATACGCAGTATTTT
NA TRBD1 15 TRBJ2-5 TRBV7-9 CASSPKTGGGETQYF TGTGCCAGCAGCCCAAAGACAGGGGGCGGGGAGACCCAGTACTTC
NA NA 15 TRBJ1-1 TRBV2 CASSELTGENTEAFF TGTGCCAGCAGTGAATTGACGGGGGAGAACACTGAAGCTTTCTTT
NA NA 13 TRBJ2-7 TRBV27 CASISRVGREQYF TGTGCCAGCATCTCCAGAGTTGGGAGGGAGCAGTACTTC
NA NA 16 TRBJ2-1 TRBV3-1/TRBV3-2 CASSQAGGYAGSEQFF TGTGCCAGCAGCCAAGCAGGGGGGTATGCCGGATCGGAGCAGTTCTTC
NA TRBD1 16 TRBJ1-2 TRBV9 CASSVGPGGTTRGYTF TGTGCCAGCAGCGTAGGACCAGGGGGGACCACCCGGGGCTACACCTTC
NA TRBD1 16 TRBJ2-1 TRBV24-1 CATSDLKTGGYNEQFF TGTGCCACCAGTGACCTAAAGACAGGGGGCTACAATGAGCAGTTCTTC
NA NA 14 TRBJ2-7 TRBV19 CASSVGDSRYEQYF TGTGCCAGTAGCGTGGGGGACTCCCGATACGAGCAGTACTTC
NA TRBD2 16 TRBJ2-2 TRBV7-2 CASSSREGQWTGELFF TGTGCCAGCAGCTCCCGGGAGGGCCAGTGGACCGGGGAGCTGTTTTTT
few TRBD1 15 TRBJ2-2 TRBV7-9 CASRDTGTGEGELFF TGTGCCAGCAGGGACACCGGGACAGGGGAAGGGGAGCTGTTTTTT
NA TRBD1 15 TRBJ2-5 TRBV7-2 CASSSTQGARETQYF TGTGCCAGCAGCTCGACTCAGGGGGCTAGGGAGACCCAGTACTTC
NA NA 15 TRBJ2-7 TRBV27 CASTPDGVRTYEQYF TGTGCCAGCACTCCCGACGGGGTAAGAACCTACGAGCAGTACTTC
NA NA 18 TRBJ2-6 TRBV4-3 CASSQAGSGGPGANVLTF TGCGCCAGCAGCCAAGCGGGGTCAGGCGGACCTGGGGCCAACGTCCTGACTTTC